In its sample, the clone carrying this T cell receptor (beta chain) was seen a few times. The sample is drawn from a study of identical twins. Germline-derived CDR1 and CDR2 are MNHEY and SMNVEV (reference sequence). This CDR3 contains 14 residues. The ends were cut back, 8 bases at V and 4 bases at J, with 18 bases in the middle. MiXCR, applied by TCRdb to the 5' RACE reads, yields one record per CDR3 protein. The sample shows hundreds of thousands of distinct CDR3 sequences, about 20% of them seen only once. This sample was also put to use in a study of T cells expressing NK-cell markers. That source reports: The leading position in the CD3+CD56-NKG2C+ fraction of a handful of donors also went to these clonotypes.

The source is a young woman in good health. Material for sequencing was PBMCs. The chain is built from TRBV27 and TRBJ2-7, with D tentatively TRBD1 (6 bases). The CDR3 DNA follows: TGTGCCAGCGGTGCCGGGACACGGACATACGAGCAGTACTTC. This translates into CASGAGTRTYEQYF.